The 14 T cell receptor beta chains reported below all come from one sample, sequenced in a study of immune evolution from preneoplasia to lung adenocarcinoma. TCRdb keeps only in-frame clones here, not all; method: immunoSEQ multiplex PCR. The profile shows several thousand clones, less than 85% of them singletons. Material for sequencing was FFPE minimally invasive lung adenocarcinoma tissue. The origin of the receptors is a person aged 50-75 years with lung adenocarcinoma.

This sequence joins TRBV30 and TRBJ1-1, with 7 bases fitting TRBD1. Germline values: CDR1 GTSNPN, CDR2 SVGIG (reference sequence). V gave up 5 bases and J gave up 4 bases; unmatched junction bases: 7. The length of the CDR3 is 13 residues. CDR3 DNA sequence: TGTGCCTGGTGGAGGGGGCAGATCACTGAAGCTTTCTTT. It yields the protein CAWWRGQITEAFF.

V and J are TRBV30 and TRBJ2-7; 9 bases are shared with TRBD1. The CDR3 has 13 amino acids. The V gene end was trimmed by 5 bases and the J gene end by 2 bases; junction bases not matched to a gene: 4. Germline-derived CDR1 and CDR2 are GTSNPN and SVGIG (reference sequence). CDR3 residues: CAWGRQGAYEQYF. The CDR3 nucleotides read TGTGCCTGGGGTCGACAGGGGGCCTACGAGCAGTACTTC.

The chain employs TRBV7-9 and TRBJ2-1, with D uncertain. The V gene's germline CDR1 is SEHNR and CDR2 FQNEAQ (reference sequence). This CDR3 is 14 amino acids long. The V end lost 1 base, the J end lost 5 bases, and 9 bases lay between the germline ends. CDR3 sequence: CASSLGLVDNEQFF. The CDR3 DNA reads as TGTGCCAGCAGCTTAGGACTGGTAGACAATGAGCAGTTCTTC.

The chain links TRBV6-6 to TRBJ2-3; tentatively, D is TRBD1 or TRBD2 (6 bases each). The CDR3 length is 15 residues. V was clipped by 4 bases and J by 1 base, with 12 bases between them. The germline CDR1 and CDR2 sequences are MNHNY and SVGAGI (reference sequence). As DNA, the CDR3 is TGTGCCAGCAGTTTACAGGGAGGAGGCACAGATACGCAGTATTTT. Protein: CASSLQGGGTDTQYF.

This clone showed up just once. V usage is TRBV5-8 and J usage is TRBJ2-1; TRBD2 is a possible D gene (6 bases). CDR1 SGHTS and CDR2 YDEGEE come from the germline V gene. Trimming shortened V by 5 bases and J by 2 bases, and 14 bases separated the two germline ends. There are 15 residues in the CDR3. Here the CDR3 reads CASRGVADPYNEQFF. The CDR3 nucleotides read TGTGCCAGCAGGGGGGTAGCGGATCCCTACAATGAGCAGTTCTTC.

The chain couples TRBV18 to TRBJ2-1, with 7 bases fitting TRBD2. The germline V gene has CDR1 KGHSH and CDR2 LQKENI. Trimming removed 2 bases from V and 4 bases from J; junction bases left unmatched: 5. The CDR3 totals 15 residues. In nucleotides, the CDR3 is TGTGCCAGCTCACCAGGCAGCGGGAAGTACAATGAGCAGTTCTTC. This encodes CASSPGSGKYNEQFF.

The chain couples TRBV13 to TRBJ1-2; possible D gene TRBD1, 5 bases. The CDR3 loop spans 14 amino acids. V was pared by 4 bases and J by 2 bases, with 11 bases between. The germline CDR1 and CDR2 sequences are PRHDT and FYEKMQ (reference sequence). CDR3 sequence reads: CASSSDGANYGYTF. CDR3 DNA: TGTGCCAGCAGCTCCGACGGGGCAAACTATGGCTACACCTTC.

The DNA of the CDR3 is TGTGCCAGCAGCTTGGGTGGACAGGGCAACGAGCAGTACTTC. This encodes CASSLGGQGNEQYF. V and J are TRBV5-4 and TRBJ2-7, with TRBD1 matching 8 bases. The germline gives CDR1 SGHNT, CDR2 YYREEE (reference sequence). J was trimmed by 5 bases and V by 0 bases; bases with no gene match: 4. The CDR3 covers 14 residues.

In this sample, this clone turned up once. The CDR3 loop is CAWSSLSGIKNIQYF. As DNA, the CDR3 is TGTGCCTGGAGTAGCCTTAGCGGAATTAAAAACATTCAGTACTTC. This chain joins TRBV30 and TRBJ2-4; D is perhaps TRBD2 (6 bases). CDR3 length equals 15 residues. Germline CDR1 is GTSNPN and CDR2 is SVGIG (reference sequence). Trimming left V 2 bases short and J 4 bases short, with 15 bases between.

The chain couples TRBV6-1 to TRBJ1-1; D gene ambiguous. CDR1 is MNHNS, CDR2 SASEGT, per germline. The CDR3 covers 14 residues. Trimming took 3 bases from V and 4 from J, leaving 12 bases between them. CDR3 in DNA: TGTGCCAGCAGTGAGGACCGCGTCGGCACTGAAGCTTTCTTT. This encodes CASSEDRVGTEAFF.

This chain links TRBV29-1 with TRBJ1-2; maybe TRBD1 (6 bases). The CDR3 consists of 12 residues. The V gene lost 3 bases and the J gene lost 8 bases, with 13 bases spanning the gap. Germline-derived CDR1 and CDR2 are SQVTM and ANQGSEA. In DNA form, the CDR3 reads TGCAGCGTTGAGGGGTCGGGGGGCGGCTACACCTTC. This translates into CSVEGSGGGYTF.

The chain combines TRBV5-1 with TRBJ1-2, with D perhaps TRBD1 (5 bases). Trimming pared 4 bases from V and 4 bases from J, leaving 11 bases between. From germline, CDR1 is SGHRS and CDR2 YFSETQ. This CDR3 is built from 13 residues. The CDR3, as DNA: TGCGCCAGCAGCCCGGGGGACGGCTATGGCTACACCTTC. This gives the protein CASSPGDGYGYTF. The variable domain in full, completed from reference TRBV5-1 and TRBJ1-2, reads KAGVTQTPRYLIKTRGQQVTLSCSPISGHRSVSWYQQTPGQGLQFLFEYFSETQRNKGNFPGRFSGRQFSNSRSEMNVSTLELGDSALYLCASSPGDGYGYTFGSGTRLTVV.

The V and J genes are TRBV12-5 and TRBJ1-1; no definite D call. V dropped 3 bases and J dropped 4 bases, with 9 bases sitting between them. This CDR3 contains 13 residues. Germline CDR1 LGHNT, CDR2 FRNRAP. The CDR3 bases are TGTGCTAGTGGTTTTTTTGGTTTCACTGAAGCTTTCTTT. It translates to CASGFFGFTEAFF.

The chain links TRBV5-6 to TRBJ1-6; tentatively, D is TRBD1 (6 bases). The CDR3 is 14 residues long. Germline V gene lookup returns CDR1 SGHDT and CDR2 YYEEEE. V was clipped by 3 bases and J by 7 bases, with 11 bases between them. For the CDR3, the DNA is TGTGCCAGCAGCTCGGACAGAGCCAATTCACCCCTCCACTTT. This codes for CASSSDRANSPLHF.